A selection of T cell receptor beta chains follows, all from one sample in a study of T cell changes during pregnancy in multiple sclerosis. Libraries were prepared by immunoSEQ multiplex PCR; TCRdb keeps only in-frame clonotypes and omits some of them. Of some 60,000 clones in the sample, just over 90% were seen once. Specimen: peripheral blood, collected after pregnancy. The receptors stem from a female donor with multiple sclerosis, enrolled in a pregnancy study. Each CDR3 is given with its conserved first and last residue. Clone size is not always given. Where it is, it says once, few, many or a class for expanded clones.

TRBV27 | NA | CASSLTRTGSYEQYF
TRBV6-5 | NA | CASKKRQTAPAEAFF
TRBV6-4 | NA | CASRPTGIGNTEAFF
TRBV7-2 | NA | CASSLEGTGGMKTQYF
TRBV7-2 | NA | CASSTSSYNEQFF
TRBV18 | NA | CASSPGSANTGELFF
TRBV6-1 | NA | CASSALIASRGHYGYTF
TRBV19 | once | CASSRLAVDTQYF
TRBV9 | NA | CASSVGSSYNEQFF
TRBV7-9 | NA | CASSMGLAGTFGDNEQFF
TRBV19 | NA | CASSIALAGAQSAAFF
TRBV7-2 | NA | CASSLVQTMSF
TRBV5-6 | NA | CASSRGQHNQPQHF
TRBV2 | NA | CASSGAGGGVYEQYF
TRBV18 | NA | CASSPGKTVNTEAFF
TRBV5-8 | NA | CASSPRFLEYRTDTQYF
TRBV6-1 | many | CAGAGQGANTEAFF
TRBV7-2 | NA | CASSLIGQSTPGYGYTF
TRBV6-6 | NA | CASSYDYTEAFF
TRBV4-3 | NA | CASSPGTGNTEAFF
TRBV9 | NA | CASSVGFLNEQFF
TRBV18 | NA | CASSPGDFYYEQYF
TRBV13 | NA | CASSLPPFGNYGYTF
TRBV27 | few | CASSPRSDRARNQPQHF
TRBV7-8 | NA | CASSYLAGVVTDTQYF
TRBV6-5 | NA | CASSYGTGLFGYTF
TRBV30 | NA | CALQGRSEKLFF
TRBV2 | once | CASIAGGPGTDTQYF
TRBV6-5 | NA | CASSYLGSSGANVLTF
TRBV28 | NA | CASSRQGLNGKLFF
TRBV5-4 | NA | CASSLDSFYEQYF
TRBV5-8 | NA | CASSPSGGRVQPQHF
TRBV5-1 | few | CASSLAWSSYEQYF
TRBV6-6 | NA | CASSPGNPVTDTQYF
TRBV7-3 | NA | CASSWGSGLEETQYF
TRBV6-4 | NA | CASSDSGLATDEQFF
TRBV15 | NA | CATSRDRGQVFSEQFF
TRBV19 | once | CASSPSGSPSYEQYF
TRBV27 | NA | CASSPPRQGSREQYF
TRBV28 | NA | CASSLYGLAGDFYEQYF
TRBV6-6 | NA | CASGVAEDYNEQFF
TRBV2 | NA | CASWDGTSYEQYF
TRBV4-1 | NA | CASSQVAGASTDTQYF
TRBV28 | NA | CASKAGGLYEQYF
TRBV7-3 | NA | CASSLIVGGEQFF
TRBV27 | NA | CASSITGLAAQETQYF
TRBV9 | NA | CASSVGGGNEQFF
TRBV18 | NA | CASSPSAGGEGYTF
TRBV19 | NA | CASRWQGARGYTF
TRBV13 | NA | CASSLRGLGNTEAFF
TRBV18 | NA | CASSPVPGAGEQYF
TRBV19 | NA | CARTSYTNTGELFF
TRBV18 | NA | CASSPWQGEYNEQFF
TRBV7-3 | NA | CASSPRLAGVNEQFF
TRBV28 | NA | CASSPGGGYEQFF
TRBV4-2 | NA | CASSQSGPGIPDTQYF